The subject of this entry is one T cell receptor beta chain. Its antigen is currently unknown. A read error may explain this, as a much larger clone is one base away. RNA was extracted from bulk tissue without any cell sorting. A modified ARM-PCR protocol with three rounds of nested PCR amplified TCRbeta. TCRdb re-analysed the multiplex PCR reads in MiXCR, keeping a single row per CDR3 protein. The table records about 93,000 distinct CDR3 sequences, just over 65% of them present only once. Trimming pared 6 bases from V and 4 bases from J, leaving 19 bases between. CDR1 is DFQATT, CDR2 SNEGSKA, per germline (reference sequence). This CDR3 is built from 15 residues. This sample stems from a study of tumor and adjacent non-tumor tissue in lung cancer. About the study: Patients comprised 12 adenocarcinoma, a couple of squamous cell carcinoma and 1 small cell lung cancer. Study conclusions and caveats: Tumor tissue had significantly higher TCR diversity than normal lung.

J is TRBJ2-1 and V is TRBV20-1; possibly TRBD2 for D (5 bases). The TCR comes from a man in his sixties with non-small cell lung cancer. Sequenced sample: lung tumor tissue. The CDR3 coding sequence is TGCAGTGCCCGAGGGATTAGCTGGACGTACAATGAGCAGTTCTTC. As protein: CSARGISWTYNEQFF.